The source of this T cell receptor (beta chain) is a study of Ad26.COV2.S vaccination and SARS-CoV-2 variants. Treatment noted: roughly 18 received Ad26.COV2.S at low or high dose, single or two shots; 5 received placebo; per-sample allocation not given. Each sample was drawn 63 days after the first injection (of vaccine or placebo). Sequencing used immunoSEQ multiplex PCR; TCRdb keeps in-frame clones, though not all of them. The sample has roughly 320,000 clones, about 82% seen once. The V gene end was trimmed by 6 bases and the J gene end by 5 bases; junction bases not matched to a gene: 8. Germline CDR1 SNHLY, CDR2 FYNNEI. The CDR3 is made up of 14 amino acids.

V is TRBV2 and J is TRBJ2-5; 8 nucleotides line up with TRBD1. The sequence was obtained from a person between 18 and 65 years old who received the Ad26.COV2.S COVID-19 vaccine or a placebo. The starting material was peripheral blood, obtained in a trial of Ad26.COV2.S vaccine versus placebo. CDR3 amino acids: CASRVAGGSETQYF. Written as DNA, the CDR3 is TGTGCCAGCAGGGTGGCAGGGGGCTCGGAGACCCAGTACTTC.